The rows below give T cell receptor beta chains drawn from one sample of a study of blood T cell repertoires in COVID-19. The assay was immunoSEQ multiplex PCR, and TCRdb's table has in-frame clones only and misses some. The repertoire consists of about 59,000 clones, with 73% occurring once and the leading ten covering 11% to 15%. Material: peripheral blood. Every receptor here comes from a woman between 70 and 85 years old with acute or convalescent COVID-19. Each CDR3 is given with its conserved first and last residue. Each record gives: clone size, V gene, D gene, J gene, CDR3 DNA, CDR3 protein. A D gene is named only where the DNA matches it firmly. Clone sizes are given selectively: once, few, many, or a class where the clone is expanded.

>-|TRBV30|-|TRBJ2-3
TGTGCCTGGAGTGTGGGGCAGTCAAGCACAGATACGCAGTATTTT
CAWSVGQSSTDTQYF
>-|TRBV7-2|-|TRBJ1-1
TGTGCCAGCAGCTTATCCCCCGGGATAAGGATAACTGAAGCTTTCTTT
CASSLSPGIRITEAFF
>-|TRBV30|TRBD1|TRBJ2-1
TGTGCCTGGGTCGGGACAGGCGGCTACAATGAGCAGTTCTTC
CAWVGTGGYNEQFF
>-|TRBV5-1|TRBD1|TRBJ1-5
TGCGCCAGCAGCTTGGGACAGGGGGCCGGCAATCAGCCCCAGCATTTT
CASSLGQGAGNQPQHF
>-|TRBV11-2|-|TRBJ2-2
TGTGCCAGCAGCTTAGATAACTTGCGGGAGCTGTTTTTT
CASSLDNLRELFF
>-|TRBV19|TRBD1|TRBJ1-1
TGTGCCAGTAGTGTGCGGACAGGGAACACTGAAGCTTTCTTT
CASSVRTGNTEAFF
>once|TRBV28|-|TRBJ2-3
TGTGCCAGCAGTTTGGGTACAGGGAACACAGATACGCAGTATTTT
CASSLGTGNTDTQYF
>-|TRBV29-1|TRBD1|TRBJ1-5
TGCAGCGCCGTCGGGACAGGGGGCGCGAATCAGCCCCAGCATTTT
CSAVGTGGANQPQHF
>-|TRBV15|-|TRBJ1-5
TGTGCCACCAGCAGAGATCCGGGAGGGGATCAGCCCCAGCATTTT
CATSRDPGGDQPQHF
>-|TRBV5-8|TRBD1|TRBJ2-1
TGTGCCAGCAGCTTGTGGGGACAGAGCTCCTACAATGAGCAGTTCTTC
CASSLWGQSSYNEQFF
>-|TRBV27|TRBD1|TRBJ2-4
TGTGCCAGCAGCAAAACTCCCGGGACAGGGATTACCATTCAGTACTTC
CASSKTPGTGITIQYF
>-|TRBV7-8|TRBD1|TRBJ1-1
TGTGCCAGCAGCTTGGCCACCGGGACAGGGGGCAGGAGCACTGAAGCTTTCTTT
CASSLATGTGGRSTEAFF
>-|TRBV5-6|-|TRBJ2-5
TGTGCCAGCAGCTTGGTTGAGGCAGGGGCGGCAGAGACCCAGTACTTC
CASSLVEAGAAETQYF
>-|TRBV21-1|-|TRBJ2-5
TGTGCCAGCAGCAAGTCCCAGACCGGGGAGACCCAGTACTTC
CASSKSQTGETQYF
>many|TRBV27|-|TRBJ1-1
TGTGCCAGCAGTCAGGTTGGCACTGAAGCTTTCTTT
CASSQVGTEAFF
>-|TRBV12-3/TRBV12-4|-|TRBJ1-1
TGTGCCAGCAGTCTACCAGGGACTGAAGCTTTCTTT
CASSLPGTEAFF
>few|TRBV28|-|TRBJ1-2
TGTGCCAGCAGTTTGGACGGGAGGGGCTTCTATGGCTACACCTTC
CASSLDGRGFYGYTF
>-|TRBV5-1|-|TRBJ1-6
TGCGCCAGCAGCTTGAAACAGGGCAATTCACCCCTCCACTTT
CASSLKQGNSPLHF
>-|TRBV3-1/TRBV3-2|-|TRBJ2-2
TGTGCCAGCAGCCAAGTGACGAGCGGTCGGGAGCTGTTTTTT
CASSQVTSGRELFF
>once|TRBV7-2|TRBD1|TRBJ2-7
TGTGCCAGCAGCTTAGGAGGGGGCCGAACCTACGAGCAGTACTTC
CASSLGGGRTYEQYF
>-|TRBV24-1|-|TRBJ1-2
TGTGCCACCAGTGATCTAAAGTTGGGCTACACCTTC
CATSDLKLGYTF
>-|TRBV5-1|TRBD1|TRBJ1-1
TGCGCCAGCAGCTCAACAGGGGGCCCGACTGAAGCTTTCTTT
CASSSTGGPTEAFF
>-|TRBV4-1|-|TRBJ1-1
TGCGCCAGCAGCCAAGCCGTTAGTAGGAACACTGAAGCTTTCTTT
CASSQAVSRNTEAFF
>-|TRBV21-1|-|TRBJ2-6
TGTGCCAGCAGCAAAGAGGGAACAGGGGAGGAATCTGGGGCCAACGTCCTGACTTTC
CASSKEGTGEESGANVLTF
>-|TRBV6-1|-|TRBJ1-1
TGTGCCAGCAGTGAGCGCTCGACAGTCATGAACACTGAAGCTTTCTTT
CASSERSTVMNTEAFF
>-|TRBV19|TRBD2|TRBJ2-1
TGTGCCAGTAGTATGCTCCCCGGGACTAGCGGGAGCAATGAGCAGTTCTTC
CASSMLPGTSGSNEQFF
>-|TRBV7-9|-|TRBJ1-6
TGTGCCAGCAGCCCGCACACCTCACCCCTCCACTTT
CASSPHTSPLHF
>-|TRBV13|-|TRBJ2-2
TGTGCCAGCAGACAACGTATGACAGCAGCCTTTCTATCACCCCAGAACACCGGGGAGCTGTTTTTT
CASRQRMTAAFLSPQNTGELFF
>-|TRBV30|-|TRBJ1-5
TGTGCCTGGAGTGTAACGGCGGCCGGTCGTCAGCCCCAGCATTTT
CAWSVTAAGRQPQHF